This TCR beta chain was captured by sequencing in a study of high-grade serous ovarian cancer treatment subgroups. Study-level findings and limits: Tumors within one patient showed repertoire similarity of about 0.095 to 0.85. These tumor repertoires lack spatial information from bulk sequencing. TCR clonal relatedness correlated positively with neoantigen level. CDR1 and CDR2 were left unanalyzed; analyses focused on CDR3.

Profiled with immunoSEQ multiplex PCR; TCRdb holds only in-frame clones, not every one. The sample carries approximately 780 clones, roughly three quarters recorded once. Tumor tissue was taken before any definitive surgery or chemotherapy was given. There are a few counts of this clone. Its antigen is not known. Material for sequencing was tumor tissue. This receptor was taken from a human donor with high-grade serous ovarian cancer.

For the CDR3, the DNA is TGTGCCAGCGCGGACGGAACATATCAGCCCCAGCATTTT. It codes for CASADGTYQPQHF. The chain joins TRBV19 to TRBJ1-5; D is unclear. The CDR3 covers 13 residues. V dropped 9 bases and J dropped 5 bases, with 14 bases sitting between them. Germline loops: CDR1 LNHDA, CDR2 SQIVND (reference sequence).